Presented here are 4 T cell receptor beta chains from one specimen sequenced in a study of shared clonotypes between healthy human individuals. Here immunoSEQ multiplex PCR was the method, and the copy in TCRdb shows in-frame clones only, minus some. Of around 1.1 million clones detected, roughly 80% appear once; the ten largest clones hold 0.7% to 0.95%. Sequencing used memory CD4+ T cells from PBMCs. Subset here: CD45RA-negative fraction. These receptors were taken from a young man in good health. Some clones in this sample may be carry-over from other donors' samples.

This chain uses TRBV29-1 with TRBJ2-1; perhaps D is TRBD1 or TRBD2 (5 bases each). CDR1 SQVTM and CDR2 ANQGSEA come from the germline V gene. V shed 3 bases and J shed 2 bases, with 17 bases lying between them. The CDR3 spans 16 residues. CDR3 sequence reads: CSVESLRDGTYNEQFF. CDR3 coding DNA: TGCAGCGTTGAGTCCCTCCGGGACGGTACCTACAATGAGCAGTTCTTC.

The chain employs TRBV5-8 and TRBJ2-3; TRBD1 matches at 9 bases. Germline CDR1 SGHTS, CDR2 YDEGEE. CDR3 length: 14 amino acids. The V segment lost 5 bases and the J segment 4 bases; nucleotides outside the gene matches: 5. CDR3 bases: TGTGCCAGCAGGCCCACAGGGGGCGCAGATACGCAGTATTTT. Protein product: CASRPTGGADTQYF.

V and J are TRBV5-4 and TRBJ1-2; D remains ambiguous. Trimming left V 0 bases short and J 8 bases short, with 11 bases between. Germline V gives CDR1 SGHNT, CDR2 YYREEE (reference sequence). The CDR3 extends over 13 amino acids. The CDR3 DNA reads TGTGCCAGCAGCTTGGTGGGTTCGAGGGGCTACACCTTC. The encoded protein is CASSLVGSRGYTF.

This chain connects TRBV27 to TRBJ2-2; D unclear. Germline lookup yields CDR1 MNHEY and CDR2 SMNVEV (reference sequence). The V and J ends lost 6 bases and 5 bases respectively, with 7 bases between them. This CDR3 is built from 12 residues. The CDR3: CASRRSTGELFF. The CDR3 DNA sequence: TGTGCCAGCAGGCGATCGACCGGGGAGCTGTTTTTT.